Below, 17 T cell receptor beta chains from the same sample are listed, as sequenced in a study of cytomegalovirus exposure and HLA in healthy donors. This PCR relied on a set of 60 Vbeta primers and 13 Jbeta primers. Libraries were prepared by immunoSEQ multiplex PCR; TCRdb keeps only in-frame clonotypes and omits some of them. The sample includes around 62,000 clones, around 80% seen only once; the top ten take 9.7%. Specimen: PBMCs. These TCRs come from a man in his forties or fifties in good health and CMV-seronegative.

This clone was observed a handful of times. V usage is TRBV7-8 and J usage is TRBJ1-5, with 8 bases matching TRBD1. The CDR3 has 14 amino acids. The germline CDR1 and CDR2 sequences are SGHVS and FQNEAQ. After removal of 2 bases from V and 6 bases from J, the junction contained 3 bases not matched to a gene. The CDR3 DNA reads as TGTGCCAGCAGCTTATCTGGGACAGGTCAGCCCCAGCATTTT. As protein: CASSLSGTGQPQHF.

In its sample, this clone was seen a few times. V usage is TRBV27 and J usage is TRBJ2-5; the match to TRBD1 covers 11 bases. Germline V gene lookup returns CDR1 MNHEY and CDR2 SMNVEV (reference sequence). This CDR3 comprises 16 residues. V shed 3 bases and J 4 bases; nucleotides not matched to a gene: 7. The CDR3 nucleotides read TGTGCCAGCAGTTTGGCATCCGGGACAGGGGGAGAGACCCAGTACTTC. This encodes CASSLASGTGGETQYF.

This clone was seen just once. CDR3 bases: TGCGCCAGCAGAAGGCTAGAGGGTGGAGAGACCCAGTACTTC. This encodes CASRRLEGGETQYF. The V call is TRBV5-1, the J call TRBJ2-5, with D perhaps matching TRBD2 (5 bases). The CDR3 length is 14 residues. CDR1 is SGHRS, CDR2 YFSETQ, per germline. V was clipped by 5 bases and J by 4 bases, with 15 bases between them.

V and J are TRBV7-2 and TRBJ2-5; D remains unclear. Germline V gene data show CDR1 as SGHTA and CDR2 as FQGNSA. V was shortened by 3 bases and J by 3 bases, with 8 bases between the two germline ends. This CDR3 has 13 residues. The DNA for the CDR3 is TGTGCCAGCAGCTTGGCCCAAAAAGAGACCCAGTACTTC. Translated, it gives CASSLAQKETQYF. Full variable domain (outside the CDR3, taken from reference TRBV7-2 and TRBJ2-5): GAGVSQSPSNKVTEKGKDVELRCDPISGHTALYWYRQSLGQGLEFLIYFQGNSAPDKSGLPSDRFSAERTGGSVSTLTIQRTQQEDSAVYLCASSLAQKETQYFGPGTRLLVL.

V is TRBV5-5 and J is TRBJ2-7, with TRBD1 identical over 7 bases. The germline V gene encodes CDR1 SGHKS and CDR2 YYEKEE (reference sequence). Trimming cost V 4 bases and J 4 bases; bases outside gene matches: 5. CDR3 length: 13 amino acids. The CDR3 loop is CASSIDREYEQYF. For the CDR3, the DNA is TGTGCCAGCAGCATCGACAGGGAGTACGAGCAGTACTTC.

This clone was observed a single time. The chain is built from TRBV18 and TRBJ1-2; D call uncertain. This CDR3 spans 15 amino acids. V lost 2 bases and J lost 3, with 13 bases in between. Germline assignment: CDR1 KGHSH and CDR2 LQKENI. The CDR3 nucleotides are TGTGCCAGCTCACCAAATCAGGATCCTTACTATGGCTACACCTTC. Protein: CASSPNQDPYYGYTF.

V gene TRBV7-2 combines with J gene TRBJ1-2; 11 nucleotides agree with TRBD1. The CDR3 runs 18 residues. Per the germline V gene, CDR1 is SGHTA and CDR2 is FQGNSA. Trimming cost V 2 bases and J 7 bases; bases outside gene matches: 15. The DNA for the CDR3 is TGTGCCAGCAGCTTAAGGTTCGGGACAGGGGGGTTTCGAGGTGGCTACACCTTC. This codes for CASSLRFGTGGFRGGYTF.

The sample holds one count of this clone. The chain links TRBV27 to TRBJ2-6; no firm D call. Germline V gene sequence: CDR1 MNHEY, CDR2 SMNVEV (reference sequence). CDR3 length: 17 amino acids. Between the trimmed V and J ends, which lost 1 base and 0 bases, there was a span of 10 bases. The CDR3 nucleotides are TGTGCCAGCAGTTTATACCGGGTCTCCTCTGGGGCCAACGTCCTGACTTTC. Protein: CASSLYRVSSGANVLTF. Full variable domain (remainder filled in from reference TRBV27 and TRBJ2-6): EAQVTQNPRYLITVTGKKLTVTCSQNMNHEYMSWYRQDPGLGLRQIYYSMNVEVTDKGDVPEGYKVSRKEKRNFPLILESPSPNQTSLYFCASSLYRVSSGANVLTFGAGSRLTVL.

The CDR3 DNA sequence: TGTGCCAGCAGGCCAACTAGCGCCGAGGGGACCCAGTACTTC. Residues: CASRPTSAEGTQYF. This chain connects TRBV7-8 to TRBJ2-5, with TRBD2 matching 7 bases. CDR1 and CDR2 (germline): SGHVS, FQNEAQ. The CDR3 is 14 amino acids. Trimming took 6 bases from V and 7 from J; bases not matched to a gene: 11.

CDR3 loop: CASSKREKNTGELFF. The CDR3 coding sequence is TGTGCCAGCAGTAAGCGGGAGAAGAACACCGGGGAGCTGTTTTTT. J is TRBJ2-2 and V is TRBV28; 8 nucleotides align to TRBD2. The CDR3 totals 15 residues. The V gene end was trimmed by 5 bases and the J gene end by 1 base; junction bases not matched to a gene: 3. In germline, CDR1 is MDHEN, CDR2 SYDVKM. The full variable domain, with the rest looked up from reference TRBV28 and TRBJ2-2, is DVKVTQSSRYLVKRTGEKVFLECVQDMDHENMFWYRQDPGLGLRLIYFSYDVKMKEKGDIPEGYSVSREKKERFSLILESASTNQTSMYLCASSKREKNTGELFFGEGSRLTVL.

The chain uses TRBV5-1 and TRBJ1-1, with D unresolved. Trimming removed 4 bases from V and 0 bases from J, with 10 bases in between. Per the germline V gene, CDR1 is SGHRS and CDR2 is YFSETQ. The CDR3 runs to 14 residues. CDR3 DNA sequence: TGCGCCAGCAGCCCACAGTTAATGAACACTGAAGCTTTCTTT. This encodes CASSPQLMNTEAFF.

The chain combines TRBV15 with TRBJ1-5, with 10 bases matching TRBD1. This CDR3 has 13 residues. With 9 bases clipped from V and 5 bases from J, the junction kept 4 bases outside the gene matches. Germline CDR1 reads LNHNV; CDR2 reads YYDKDF (reference sequence). CDR3 coding DNA: TGTGCCACAGAAGACAGGGGGCATCAGCCCCAGCATTTT. Translating gives CATEDRGHQPQHF.

This chain links TRBV29-1 with TRBJ1-2; 7 positions agree with TRBD1. This CDR3 comprises 13 residues. V was pared by 7 bases and J by 2 bases, with 7 bases of the junction left unmatched. Germline V CDR1 and CDR2: SQVTM, ANQGSEA. This CDR3 is CSAAPGQNYGYTF. Written as DNA, the CDR3 is TGCAGCGCCGCCCCGGGACAGAACTATGGCTACACCTTC.

V and J are TRBV28 and TRBJ1-2; D is uncertain. The CDR3 length is 12 residues. Germline CDR1 and CDR2: MDHEN and SYDVKM. V dropped 6 bases and J dropped 4 bases, with 9 bases sitting between them. CDR3 DNA sequence: TGTGCCAGCAGCGAGGGTGGCTATGGCTACACCTTC. Amino acid sequence: CASSEGGYGYTF.

The J gene is TRBJ1-5, the V gene TRBV6-4; no clear D gene. This CDR3 region has 14 residues. The germline V gene encodes CDR1 MRHNA and CDR2 SNTAGT. Between the trimmed V and J ends, which lost 0 bases and 5 bases, there was a span of 8 bases. The CDR3 reads CASSDSLNDQPQHF. In DNA, the CDR3 is TGTGCCAGCAGTGACTCGTTAAATGATCAGCCCCAGCATTTT.

CDR3 protein: CASSRGTSGRTDEQFF. The CDR3 DNA sequence: TGCGCCAGCAGCAGGGGGACTAGCGGGCGGACGGATGAGCAGTTCTTC. This chain joins TRBV5-1 and TRBJ2-1; TRBD2 matches at 12 bases. The CDR3 has 16 amino acids. Trimming removed 4 bases from V and 8 bases from J; junction bases left unmatched: 10. Germline CDR1 and CDR2: SGHRS and YFSETQ.

This chain joins TRBV27 and TRBJ2-3, with 7 bases identical to TRBD1. This CDR3 spans 16 amino acids. V shed 6 bases and J 8 bases; nucleotides not matched to a gene: 17. CDR1 is MNHEY, CDR2 SMNVEV, per germline (reference sequence). CDR3 protein: CASSSRGRAPLVTQYF. In nucleotides, the CDR3 is TGTGCCAGCAGCTCAAGGGGGCGGGCCCCTCTCGTTACGCAGTATTTT.